This TCR beta chain was documented in a study of blood T cell repertoires in COVID-19. This clone was observed a single time. In germline, CDR1 is SGHRS, CDR2 YFSETQ. This CDR3 contains 15 residues. Trimming took 0 bases from V and 6 from J, leaving 15 bases between them. Clones were read by immunoSEQ multiplex PCR, and TCRdb kept only the in-frame ones, dropping some. This table has 150,000 to 200,000 clones, more than 75% appearing once. Participants' reported clinical history set cohort assignment. The material sequenced was PBMCs or T cells enriched from blood (not recorded which). This receptor was identified in a woman between 45 and 65 years old who had recovered from COVID-19. The chain links TRBV5-1 to TRBJ1-1; D gene unclear. CDR3 residues: CASSLVPLSGAEAFF. CDR3 sequence (DNA): TGCGCCAGCAGCTTGGTACCCCTTTCCGGGGCTGAAGCTTTCTTT.